Reported below is one T cell receptor beta chain. The target antigen is unknown. V shed 5 bases and J 9 bases; nucleotides not matched to a gene: 16. Germline-derived CDR1 and CDR2 are SEHNR and FQNEAQ (reference sequence). The CDR3 runs to 17 residues. The data were obtained in a study of response to subunit inactivated influenza vaccine. TCRdb re-called the RT-PCR reads through MiXCR, storing one row per CDR3 protein. The table lists 500,000 to 600,000 distinct CDR3 sequences, about 15% of them singletons. Study-level findings and limits: Authors suggested few new T cells are recruited by each seasonal influenza vaccination.

J is TRBJ2-1 and V is TRBV7-9, with 10 bases matching TRBD2. This receptor was obtained from a man over 45 who received an inactivated influenza vaccine. Sequenced material: PBMCs from blood, taken about 13 days after vaccination. The CDR3 sequence is CASSPYSIASGSGEQFF. Here the CDR3 DNA reads TGTGCCAGCAGCCCTTATAGTATAGCTAGCGGGAGCGGTGAGCAGTTCTTC.